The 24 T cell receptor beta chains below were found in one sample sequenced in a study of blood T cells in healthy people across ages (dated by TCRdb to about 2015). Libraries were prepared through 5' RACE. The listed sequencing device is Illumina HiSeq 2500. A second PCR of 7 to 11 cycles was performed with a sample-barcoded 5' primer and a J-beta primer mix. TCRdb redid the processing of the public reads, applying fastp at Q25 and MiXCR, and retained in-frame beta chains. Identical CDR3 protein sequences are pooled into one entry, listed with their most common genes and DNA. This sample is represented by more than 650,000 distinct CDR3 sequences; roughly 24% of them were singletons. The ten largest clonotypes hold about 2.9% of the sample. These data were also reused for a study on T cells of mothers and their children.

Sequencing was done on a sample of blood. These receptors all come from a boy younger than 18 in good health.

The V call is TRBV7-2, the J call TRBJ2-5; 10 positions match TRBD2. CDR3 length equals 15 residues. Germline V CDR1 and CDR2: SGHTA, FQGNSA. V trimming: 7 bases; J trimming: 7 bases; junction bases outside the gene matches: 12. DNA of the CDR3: TGTGCCAGCATCGGGACTAGCGCCCTTACTGGGACCCAGTACTTC. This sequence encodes CASIGTSALTGTQYF.

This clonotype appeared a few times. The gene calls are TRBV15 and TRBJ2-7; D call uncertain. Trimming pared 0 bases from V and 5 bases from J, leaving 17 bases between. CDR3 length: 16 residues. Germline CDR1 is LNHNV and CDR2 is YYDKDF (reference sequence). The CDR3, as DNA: TGTGCCACCAGCAGAGATCCCTTAGGCGGTCCCCACGAGCAGTACTTC. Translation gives CATSRDPLGGPHEQYF.

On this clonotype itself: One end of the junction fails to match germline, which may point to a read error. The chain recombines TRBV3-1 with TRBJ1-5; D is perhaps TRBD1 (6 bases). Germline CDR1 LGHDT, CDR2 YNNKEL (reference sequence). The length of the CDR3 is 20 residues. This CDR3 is CASSQDIGGRGVYSNQPRHF. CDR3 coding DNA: TGTGCCAGCAGCCAAGATATAGGAGGCAGGGGCGTTTATAGCAATCAGCCCCGGCATTTT.

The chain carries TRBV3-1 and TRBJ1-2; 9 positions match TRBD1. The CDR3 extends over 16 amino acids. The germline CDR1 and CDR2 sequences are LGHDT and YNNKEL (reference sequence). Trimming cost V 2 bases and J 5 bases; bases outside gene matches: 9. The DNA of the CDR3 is TGTGCCAGCAGCCAAAATTCCGGGACAGGGAAATATGGCTACACCTTC. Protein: CASSQNSGTGKYGYTF.

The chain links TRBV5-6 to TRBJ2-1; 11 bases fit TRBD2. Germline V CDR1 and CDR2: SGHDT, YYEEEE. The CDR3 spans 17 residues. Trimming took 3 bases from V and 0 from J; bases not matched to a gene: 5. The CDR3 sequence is CASSSTSGGLSYNEQFF. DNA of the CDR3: TGTGCCAGCAGCTCTACTAGCGGGGGCCTCTCCTACAATGAGCAGTTCTTC.

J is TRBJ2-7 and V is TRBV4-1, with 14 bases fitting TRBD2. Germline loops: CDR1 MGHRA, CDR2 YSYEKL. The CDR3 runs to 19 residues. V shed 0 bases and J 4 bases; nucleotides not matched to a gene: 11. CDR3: CASSQDLYGTSGGLYEQYF. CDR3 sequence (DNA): TGCGCCAGCAGCCAAGATCTTTACGGGACTAGCGGGGGATTGTACGAGCAGTACTTC.

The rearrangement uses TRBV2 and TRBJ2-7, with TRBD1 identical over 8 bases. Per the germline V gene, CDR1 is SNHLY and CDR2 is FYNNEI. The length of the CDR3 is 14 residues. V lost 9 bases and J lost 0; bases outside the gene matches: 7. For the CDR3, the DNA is TGTGCCAGTCTAACTCAGGGGGCCTCCTACGAGCAGTACTTC. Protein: CASLTQGASYEQYF.

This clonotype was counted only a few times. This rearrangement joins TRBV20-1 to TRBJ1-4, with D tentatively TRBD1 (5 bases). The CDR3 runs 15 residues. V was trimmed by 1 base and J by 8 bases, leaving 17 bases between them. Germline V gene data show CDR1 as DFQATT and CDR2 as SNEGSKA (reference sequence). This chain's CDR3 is CSARVPRVKGEKLFF. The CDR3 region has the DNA TGCAGTGCTAGAGTTCCCAGGGTCAAGGGGGAAAAACTGTTTTTT.

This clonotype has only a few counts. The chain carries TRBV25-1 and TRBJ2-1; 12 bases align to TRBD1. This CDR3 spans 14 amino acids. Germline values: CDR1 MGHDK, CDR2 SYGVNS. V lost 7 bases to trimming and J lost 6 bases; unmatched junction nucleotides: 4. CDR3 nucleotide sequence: TGTGCCAGCACTGGGACAGGGGGCTTCAATGAGCAGTTCTTC. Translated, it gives CASTGTGGFNEQFF.

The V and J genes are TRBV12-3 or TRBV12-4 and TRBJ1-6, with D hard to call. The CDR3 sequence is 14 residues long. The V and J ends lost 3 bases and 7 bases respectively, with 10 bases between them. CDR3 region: CASSFKRLNSPLHF. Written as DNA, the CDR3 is TGTGCCAGCAGTTTTAAACGCCTCAATTCACCCCTCCACTTT.

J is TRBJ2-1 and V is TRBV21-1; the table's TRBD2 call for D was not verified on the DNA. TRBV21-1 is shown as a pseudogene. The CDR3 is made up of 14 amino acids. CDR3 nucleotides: TGTGCCAGCAGCAAAGGGTCTCCCGAAAATGAGCAGTTCTTC. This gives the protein CASSKGSPENEQFF.

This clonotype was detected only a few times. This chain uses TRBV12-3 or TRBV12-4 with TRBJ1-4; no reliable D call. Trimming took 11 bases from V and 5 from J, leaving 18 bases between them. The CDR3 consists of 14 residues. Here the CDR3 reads CASRQAGLNEKLFF. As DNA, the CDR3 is TGTGCCTCCCGCCAGGCCGGGTTAAATGAAAAACTGTTTTTT.

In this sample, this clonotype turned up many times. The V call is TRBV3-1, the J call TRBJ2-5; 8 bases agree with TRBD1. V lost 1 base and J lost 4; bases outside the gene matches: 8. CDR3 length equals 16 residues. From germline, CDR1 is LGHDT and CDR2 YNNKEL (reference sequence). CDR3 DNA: TGTGCCAGCAGCCAAGGAGGACAGGGAGGTGGAGAGACCCAGTACTTC. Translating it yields CASSQGGQGGGETQYF.

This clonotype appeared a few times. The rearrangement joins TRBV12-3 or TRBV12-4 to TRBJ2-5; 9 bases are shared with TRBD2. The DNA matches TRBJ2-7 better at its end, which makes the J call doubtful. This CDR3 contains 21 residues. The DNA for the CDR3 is TGTGCCAGCAGTTTAGGCGCGGTGAAGGTCCAGCGGGGGGCCCTGATCTACGAGCAGTACTTC. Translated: CASSLGAVKVQRGALIYEQYF.

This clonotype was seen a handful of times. CDR3 sequence: CASSLAQGQETQYF. DNA for the CDR3: TGTGCCAGCAGCCTTGCTCAGGGCCAAGAGACCCAGTACTTC. The V call is TRBV7-9, the J call TRBJ2-5, with D tentatively TRBD1 (5 bases). Trimming left V 5 bases short and J 1 base short, with 11 bases between. Germline values: CDR1 SEHNR, CDR2 FQNEAQ (reference sequence). This CDR3 is 14 amino acids long.

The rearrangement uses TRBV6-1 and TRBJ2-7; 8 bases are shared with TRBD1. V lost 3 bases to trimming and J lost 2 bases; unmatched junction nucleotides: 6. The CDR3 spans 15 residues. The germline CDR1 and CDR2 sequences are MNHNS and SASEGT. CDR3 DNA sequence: TGTGCCAGCAGTGATTATAACAGGGGGACCTACGAGCAGTACTTC. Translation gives CASSDYNRGTYEQYF.

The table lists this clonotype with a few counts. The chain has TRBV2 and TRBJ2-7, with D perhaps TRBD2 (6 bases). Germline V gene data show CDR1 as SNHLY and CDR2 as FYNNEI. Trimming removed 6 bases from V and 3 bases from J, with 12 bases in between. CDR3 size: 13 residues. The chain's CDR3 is CASSDGTYYEQYF. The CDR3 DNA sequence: TGTGCCAGCAGCGATGGGACTTACTACGAGCAGTACTTC.

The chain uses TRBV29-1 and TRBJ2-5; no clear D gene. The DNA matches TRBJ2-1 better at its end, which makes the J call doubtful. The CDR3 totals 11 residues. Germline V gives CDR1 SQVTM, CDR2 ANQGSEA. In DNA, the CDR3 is TGCAGCGTTGTATCCGGCAATGAGCAGTTCTTC. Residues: CSVVSGNEQFF.

In DNA form, the CDR3 reads TGTGCCAGCTCAGCGGGGCACCCCAATGAGCAGTTCTTC. Its protein product is CASSAGHPNEQFF. The rearrangement joins TRBV6-6 to TRBJ2-1, with 7 positions matching TRBD2. Germline V gene sequence: CDR1 MNHNY, CDR2 SVGAGI (reference sequence). This CDR3 has 13 amino acids. The junction had 7 bases not matched to a gene; V was cut back by 8 bases and J by 6 bases.

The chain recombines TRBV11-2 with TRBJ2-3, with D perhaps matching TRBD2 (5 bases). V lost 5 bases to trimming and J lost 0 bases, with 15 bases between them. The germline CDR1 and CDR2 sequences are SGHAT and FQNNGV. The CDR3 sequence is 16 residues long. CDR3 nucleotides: TGTGCCAGCAGCCCTAGCCGGCGTCAAAGCACAGATACGCAGTATTTT. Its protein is CASSPSRRQSTDTQYF.

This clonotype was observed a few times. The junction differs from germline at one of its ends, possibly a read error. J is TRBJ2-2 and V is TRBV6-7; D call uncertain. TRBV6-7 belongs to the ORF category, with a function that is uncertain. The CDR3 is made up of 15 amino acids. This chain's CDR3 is CASGYESLNTGELFF. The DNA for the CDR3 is TGTGCCAGCGGTTACGAGTCTTTAAACACCGGGGAGCTGTTTTTT.

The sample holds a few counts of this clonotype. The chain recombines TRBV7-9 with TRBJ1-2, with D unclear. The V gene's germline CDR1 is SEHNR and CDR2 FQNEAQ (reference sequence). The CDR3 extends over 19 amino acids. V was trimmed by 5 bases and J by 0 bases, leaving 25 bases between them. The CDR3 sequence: CASSPKLGVASKSNYGYTF. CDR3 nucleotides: TGTGCCAGCAGCCCCAAGCTGGGTGTGGCGTCAAAGTCTAACTATGGCTACACCTTC.

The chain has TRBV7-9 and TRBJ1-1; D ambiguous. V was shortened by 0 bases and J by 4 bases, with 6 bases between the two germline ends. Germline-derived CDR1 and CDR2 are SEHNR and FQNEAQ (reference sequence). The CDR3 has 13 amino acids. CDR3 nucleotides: TGTGCCAGCAGCTTAGCGGAAGGCACTGAAGCTTTCTTT. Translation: CASSLAEGTEAFF.

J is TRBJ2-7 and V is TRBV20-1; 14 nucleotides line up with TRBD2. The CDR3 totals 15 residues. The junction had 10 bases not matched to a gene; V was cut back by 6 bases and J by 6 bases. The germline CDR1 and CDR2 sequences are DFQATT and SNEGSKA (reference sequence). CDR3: CSARTSGRSSGEQYF. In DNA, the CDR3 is TGCAGTGCAAGGACTAGCGGGAGGAGCTCGGGCGAGCAGTACTTC.